This entry describes one T cell receptor beta chain. The antigen remains undetermined. The data stem from a study of shared clonotypes between healthy human individuals. At the level of the study: Those who served as donors were a couple of women and a few men between the ages of 18 and 49. Whole-study findings and limits: Non-shared clonotypes displayed generation probabilities falling below those of clonotypes present in all four donors.

For every subset, genomic DNA was evenly distributed across several immunoSEQ plates. Assay: immunoSEQ multiplex PCR; the TCRdb copy retains only in-frame clones and omits some. The data hold about 2.3 million clones, with about 92% observed a single time. In germline, CDR1 is SGHVS, CDR2 FQNEAQ. The ends were cut back, 5 bases at V and 0 bases at J, with 11 bases in the middle. This CDR3 comprises 14 residues. Specimen: naive CD4+ T cells from PBMCs. Indicated subset: CD45RA+ positively selected. The chain employs TRBV7-8 and TRBJ2-7; D tentatively fits TRBD1 or TRBD2 (6 bases each). The sequence was collected from a man aged 18-30 years in good health. Some clones in this sample may be carry-over from other donors' samples. The CDR3 nucleotides are TGTGCCAGCAGCCAGGGGACTTTCTCCTACGAGCAGTACTTC. This sequence encodes CASSQGTFSYEQYF.